This record looks at one T cell receptor beta chain sequence and its context. Its target is not known. Time point in this sample: week 23, last vaccination. Vaccination comprised doses that each held 300 ug of mutant IDH1 20-mer peptide, plus topical imiquimod. The CDR3 totals 13 residues. V shed 11 bases and J 6 bases; nucleotides not matched to a gene: 12. CDR1 MNHNS and CDR2 SASEGT come from the germline V gene. This record comes from a study of a mutant IDH1 vaccine in newly diagnosed glioma. Background on the study: Patients had eight vaccinations, in weeks 1, 3, 5, 7, 11, 15, 19 and 23. Vaccines began 4-6 weeks after radiotherapy alone, or with temozolomide cycles. Before enrollment, the patients had been treated with radiotherapy alone, temozolomide alone, or both together. Most of them had received both. Study-wide results and caveats: Seemingly, top peripheral T cell clonotype changes bore no relation to pseudoprogression.

TCRdb's copy holds only in-frame clones and misses some; the assay was immunoSEQ multiplex PCR. The top ten hold around 2.5% of the sample, which has 43,000 or so clones, approximately 84% seen once. This chain connects TRBV6-1 to TRBJ1-1; the match to TRBD1 covers 7 bases. Sequencing used PBMCs, obtained from a glioma patient whose treatment included an IDH1 peptide vaccine. The sequence derives from a woman aged 18-29 years with glioma. Some clones in this sample may be carry-over from other donors' samples. The CDR3, as DNA: TGTGCCGTCCCTAGTCAGGGGGTGCCTGAAGCTTTCTTT. Translation gives CAVPSQGVPEAFF.